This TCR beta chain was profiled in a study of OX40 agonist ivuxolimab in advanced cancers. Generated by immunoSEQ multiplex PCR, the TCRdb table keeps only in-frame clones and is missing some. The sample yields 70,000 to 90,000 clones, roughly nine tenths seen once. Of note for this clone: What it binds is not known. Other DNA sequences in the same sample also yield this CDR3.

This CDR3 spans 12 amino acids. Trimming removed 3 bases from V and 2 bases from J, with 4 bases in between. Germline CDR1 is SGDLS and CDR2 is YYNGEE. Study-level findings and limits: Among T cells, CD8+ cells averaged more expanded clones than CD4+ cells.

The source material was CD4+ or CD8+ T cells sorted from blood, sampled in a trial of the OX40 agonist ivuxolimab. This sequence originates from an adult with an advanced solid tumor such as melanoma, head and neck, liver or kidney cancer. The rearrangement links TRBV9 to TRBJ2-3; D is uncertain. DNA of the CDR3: TGTGCCAGCAGCGGAAACACAGATACGCAGTATTTT. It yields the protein CASSGNTDTQYF.